The rows below give T cell receptor beta chains drawn from one sample of a study of glioma-infiltrating T cells after dendritic cell vaccination. The repertoire was sequenced with immunoSEQ multiplex PCR; TCRdb's copy has only in-frame clones and lacks some. This table has roughly 96,000 clones, over 60% appearing once. The sequences come from blood, collected before dendritic cell vaccination. All receptors derive from a human donor with glioblastoma. Each CDR3 is given with its conserved first and last residue. The D gene is left open where the match is weak. Not all rows give a size; the values are once, few, many and, for expanded clones, a class.

V,size,D,J,DNA,CDR3
TRBV5-6,.,.,TRBJ1-1,TGTGCCAGCAGTCCGGCCGACAGACACTCTGAAGCTTTCTTT,CASSPADRHSEAFF
TRBV30,.,TRBD2,TRBJ2-2,TGTGCCTGGAGATTGCTAGCGGGATACTCCACCGGGGAGCTGTTTTTT,CAWRLLAGYSTGELFF
TRBV19,.,.,TRBJ1-1,TGTGCCAGTAGTATAGATATAGGGCAGGGCACTGAAGCTTTCTTT,CASSIDIGQGTEAFF
TRBV6-5,few,.,TRBJ2-7,TGTGCCAGCAGTTATGCGAAGTCCTACGAGCAGTACTTC,CASSYAKSYEQYF
TRBV25-1,.,TRBD1,TRBJ1-4,TGTGCCAGCAGTCCCTGGACAGGGGGCCATGAAAAACTGTTTTTT,CASSPWTGGHEKLFF
TRBV7-9,.,.,TRBJ1-1,TGTGCCAGCAGCTTATCTGGGGCGGACACTGAAGCTTTCTTT,CASSLSGADTEAFF
TRBV15,few,.,TRBJ1-1,TGTGCCACCAGCAGAGCCGGGCCGGGAGGCACTGAAGCTTTCTTT,CATSRAGPGGTEAFF
TRBV2,.,.,TRBJ2-2,TGTGCCAGCAGTGACCCCAGGGTAGACACCGGGGAGCTGTTTTTT,CASSDPRVDTGELFF
TRBV20-1,once,TRBD1,TRBJ1-3,TGCAAGACAGGGAACGGAAACACCATATATTTT,CKTGNGNTIYF
TRBV15,.,TRBD1,TRBJ2-1,TGTGCCACCAGCAGAGATCGGGGGACAGGGGTAAACAATGAGCAGTTCTTC,CATSRDRGTGVNNEQFF
TRBV5-1,.,.,TRBJ2-2,TGCGCCAGCAGCGCGGACTATACCGGGGAGCTGTTTTTT,CASSADYTGELFF
TRBV2,.,.,TRBJ2-1,TGTGCCAGCAGCCAAAATCTAGCTTCCAATGAGCAGTTCTTC,CASSQNLASNEQFF
TRBV16,.,.,TRBJ1-1,TGTGCCAGCAGCCACCAGGCAGGGAACACTGAAGCTTTCTTT,CASSHQAGNTEAFF
TRBV18,.,.,TRBJ2-3,TGTGCCAGCTCATCTACAGGTTTCACAGATACGCAGTATTTT,CASSSTGFTDTQYF
TRBV7-9,.,.,TRBJ1-2,TGTGCCAGCAGTTCCCCCCGGGGGGGCGGGCATGGCTACACCTTC,CASSSPRGGGHGYTF
TRBV7-2,.,.,TRBJ1-2,TGTGCCAGCAGCTCTCTCGGGGATAACTATGGCTACACCTTC,CASSSLGDNYGYTF
TRBV29-1,.,.,TRBJ2-1,TGCAGCGCCGGGACTTCAAGCTCCTACAATGAGCAGTTCTTC,CSAGTSSSYNEQFF
TRBV15,.,.,TRBJ1-1,TGTGCCACCAGCAGAGCAGGGGACACTGAAGCTTTCTTT,CATSRAGDTEAFF